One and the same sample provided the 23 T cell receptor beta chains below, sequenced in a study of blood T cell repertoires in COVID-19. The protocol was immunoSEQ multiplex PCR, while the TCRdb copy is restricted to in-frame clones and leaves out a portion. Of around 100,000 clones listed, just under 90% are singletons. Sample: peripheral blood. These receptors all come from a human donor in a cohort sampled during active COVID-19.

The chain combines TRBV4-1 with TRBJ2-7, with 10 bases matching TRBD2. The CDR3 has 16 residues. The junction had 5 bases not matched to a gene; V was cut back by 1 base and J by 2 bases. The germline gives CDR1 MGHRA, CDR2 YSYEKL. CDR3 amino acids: CASSQGRTSGTYEQYF. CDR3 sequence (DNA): TGCGCCAGCAGCCAAGGTCGGACTAGCGGAACCTACGAGCAGTACTTC.

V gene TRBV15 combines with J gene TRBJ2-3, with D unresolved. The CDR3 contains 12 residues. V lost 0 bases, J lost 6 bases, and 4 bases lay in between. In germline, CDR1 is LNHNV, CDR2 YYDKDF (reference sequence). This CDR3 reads CATSRDQDTQYF. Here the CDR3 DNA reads TGTGCCACCAGCAGAGATCAGGATACGCAGTATTTT.

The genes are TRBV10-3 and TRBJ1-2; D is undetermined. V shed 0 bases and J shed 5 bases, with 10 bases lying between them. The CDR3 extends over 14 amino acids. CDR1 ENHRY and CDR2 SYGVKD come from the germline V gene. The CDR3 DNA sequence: TGTGCCATCAGTGAGTCGGAGGTTGCATATGGCTACACCTTC. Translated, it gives CAISESEVAYGYTF.

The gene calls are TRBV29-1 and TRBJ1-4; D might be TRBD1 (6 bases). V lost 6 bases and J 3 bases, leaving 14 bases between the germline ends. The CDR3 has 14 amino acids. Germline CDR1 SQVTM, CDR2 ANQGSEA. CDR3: CSVQGGTANEKLFF. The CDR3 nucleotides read TGCAGCGTCCAAGGGGGAACAGCTAATGAAAAACTGTTTTTT.

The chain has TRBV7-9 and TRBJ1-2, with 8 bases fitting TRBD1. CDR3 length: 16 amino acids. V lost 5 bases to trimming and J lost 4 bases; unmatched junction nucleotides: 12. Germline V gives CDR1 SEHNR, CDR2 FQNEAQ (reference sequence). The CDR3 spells CASSPQTQGAGYGYTF. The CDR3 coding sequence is TGTGCCAGCAGCCCGCAAACGCAGGGGGCAGGCTATGGCTACACCTTC. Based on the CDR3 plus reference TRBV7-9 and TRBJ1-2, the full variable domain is DTGVSQNPRHKITKRGQNVTFRCDPISEHNRLYWYRQTLGQGPEFLTYFQNEAQLEKSRLLSDRFSAERPKGSFSTLEIQRTEQGDSAMYLCASSPQTQGAGYGYTFGSGTRLTVV.

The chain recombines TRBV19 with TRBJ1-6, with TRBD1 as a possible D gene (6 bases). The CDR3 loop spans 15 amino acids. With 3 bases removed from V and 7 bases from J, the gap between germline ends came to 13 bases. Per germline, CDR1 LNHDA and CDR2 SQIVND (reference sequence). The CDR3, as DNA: TGTGCCAGTAGTATTGGCCAGGGGACGAATTCACCCCTCCACTTT. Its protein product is CASSIGQGTNSPLHF.

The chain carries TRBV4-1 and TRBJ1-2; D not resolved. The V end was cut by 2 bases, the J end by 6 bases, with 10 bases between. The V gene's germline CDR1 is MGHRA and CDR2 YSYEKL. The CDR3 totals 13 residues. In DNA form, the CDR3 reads TGCGCCAGCAGCCAAACAGCATCTGATGGCTACACCTTC. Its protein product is CASSQTASDGYTF.

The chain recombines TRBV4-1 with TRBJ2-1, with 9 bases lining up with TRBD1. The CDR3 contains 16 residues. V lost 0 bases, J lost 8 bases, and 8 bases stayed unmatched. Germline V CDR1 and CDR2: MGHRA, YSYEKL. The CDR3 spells CASSQEVTGGAYEQFF. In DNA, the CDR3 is TGCGCCAGCAGCCAAGAGGTTACAGGGGGCGCATATGAGCAGTTCTTC.

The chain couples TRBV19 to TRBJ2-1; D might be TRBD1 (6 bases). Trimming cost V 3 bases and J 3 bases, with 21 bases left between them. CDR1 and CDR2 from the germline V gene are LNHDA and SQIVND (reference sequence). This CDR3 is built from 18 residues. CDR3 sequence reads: CASSIFGGPGLNYNEQFF. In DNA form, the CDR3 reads TGTGCCAGTAGTATTTTTGGGGGCCCCGGATTAAACTACAATGAGCAGTTCTTC. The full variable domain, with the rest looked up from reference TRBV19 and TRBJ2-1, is DGGITQSPKYLFRKEGQNVTLSCEQNLNHDAMYWYRQDPGQGLRLIYYSQIVNDFQKGDIAEGYSVSREKKESFPLTVTSAQKNPTAFYLCASSIFGGPGLNYNEQFFGPGTRLTVL.

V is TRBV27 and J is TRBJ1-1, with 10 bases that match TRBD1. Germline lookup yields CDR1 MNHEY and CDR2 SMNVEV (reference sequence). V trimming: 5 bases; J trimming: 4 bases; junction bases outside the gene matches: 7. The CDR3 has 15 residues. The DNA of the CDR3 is TGTGCCAGCAGTCCGACCGGGACAGGGGCCACTGAAGCTTTCTTT. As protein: CASSPTGTGATEAFF.

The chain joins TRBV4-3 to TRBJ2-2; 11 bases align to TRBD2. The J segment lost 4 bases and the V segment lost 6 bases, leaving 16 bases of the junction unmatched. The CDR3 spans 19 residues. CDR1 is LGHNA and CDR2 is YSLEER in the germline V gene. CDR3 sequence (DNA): TGCGCCAGCAGTGCAGACACCTTTCCGGGACTAGCGGCCACCGGGGAGCTGTTTTTT. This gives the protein CASSADTFPGLAATGELFF.

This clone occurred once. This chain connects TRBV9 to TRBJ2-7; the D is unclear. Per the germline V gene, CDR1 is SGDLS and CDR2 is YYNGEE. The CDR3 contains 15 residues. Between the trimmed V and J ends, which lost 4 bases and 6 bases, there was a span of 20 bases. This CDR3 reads CASSSLPGYGGEQYF. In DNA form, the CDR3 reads TGTGCCAGCAGCTCCCTCCCTGGGTACGGCGGCGAGCAGTACTTC.

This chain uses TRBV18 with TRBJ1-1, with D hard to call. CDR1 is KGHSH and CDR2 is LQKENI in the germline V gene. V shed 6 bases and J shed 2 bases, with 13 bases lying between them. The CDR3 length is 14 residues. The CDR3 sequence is CASSSVGVNTEAFF. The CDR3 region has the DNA TGTGCCAGCTCCTCGGTCGGGGTCAACACTGAAGCTTTCTTT.

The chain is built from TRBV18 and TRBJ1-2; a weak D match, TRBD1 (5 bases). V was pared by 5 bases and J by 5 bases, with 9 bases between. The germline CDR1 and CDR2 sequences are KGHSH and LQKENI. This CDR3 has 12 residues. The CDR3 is CASSWGVYGYTF. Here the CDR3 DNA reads TGTGCCAGCTCATGGGGGGTGTATGGCTACACCTTC.

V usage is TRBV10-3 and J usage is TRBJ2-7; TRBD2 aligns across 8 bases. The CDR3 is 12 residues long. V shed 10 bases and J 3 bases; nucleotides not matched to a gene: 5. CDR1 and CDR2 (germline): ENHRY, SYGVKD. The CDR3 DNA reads TGTGCCACCGGGACTAGAAACTACGAGCAGTACTTC. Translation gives CATGTRNYEQYF.

The CDR3, as DNA: TGTGCCAGCAGTTATGTGGGAGGAGTTAATGAAAAACTGTTTTTT. Translation gives CASSYVGGVNEKLFF. The V and J genes are TRBV6-5 and TRBJ1-4; D is ambiguous. CDR3 length: 15 residues. V was clipped by 3 bases and J by 4 bases, with 12 bases between them. CDR1 and CDR2 (germline): MNHEY, SVGAGI.

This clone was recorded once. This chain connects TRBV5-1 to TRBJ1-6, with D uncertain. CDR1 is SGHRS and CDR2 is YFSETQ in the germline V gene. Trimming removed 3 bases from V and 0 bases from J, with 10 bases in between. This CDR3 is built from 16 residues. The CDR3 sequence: CASSSEQSSYNSPLHF. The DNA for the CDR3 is TGCGCCAGCAGCTCCGAACAGAGCTCCTATAATTCACCCCTCCACTTT. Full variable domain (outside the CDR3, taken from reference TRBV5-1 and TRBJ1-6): KAGVTQTPRYLIKTRGQQVTLSCSPISGHRSVSWYQQTPGQGLQFLFEYFSETQRNKGNFPGRFSGRQFSNSRSEMNVSTLELGDSALYLCASSSEQSSYNSPLHFGNGTRLTVT.

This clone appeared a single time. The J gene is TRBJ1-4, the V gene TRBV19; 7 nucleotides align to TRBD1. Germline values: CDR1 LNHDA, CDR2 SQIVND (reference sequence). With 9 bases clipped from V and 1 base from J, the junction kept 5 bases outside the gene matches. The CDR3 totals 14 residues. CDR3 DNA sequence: TGTGCCAGCGTCGACAGGGAAACTAATGAAAAACTGTTTTTT. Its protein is CASVDRETNEKLFF. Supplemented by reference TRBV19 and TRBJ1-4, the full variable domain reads DGGITQSPKYLFRKEGQNVTLSCEQNLNHDAMYWYRQDPGQGLRLIYYSQIVNDFQKGDIAEGYSVSREKKESFPLTVTSAQKNPTAFYLCASVDRETNEKLFFGSGTQLSVL.

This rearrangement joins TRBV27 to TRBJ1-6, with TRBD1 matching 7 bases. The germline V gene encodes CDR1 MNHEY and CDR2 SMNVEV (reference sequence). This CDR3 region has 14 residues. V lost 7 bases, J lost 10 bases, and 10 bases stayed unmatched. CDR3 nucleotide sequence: TGTGCCAGCATGGAACAGGGGTTCGTGTCACCCCTCCACTTT. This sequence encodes CASMEQGFVSPLHF.

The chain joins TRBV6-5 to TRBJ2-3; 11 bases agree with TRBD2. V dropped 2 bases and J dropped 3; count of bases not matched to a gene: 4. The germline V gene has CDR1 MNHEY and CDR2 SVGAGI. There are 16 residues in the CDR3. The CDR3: CASSYGTSGITDTQYF. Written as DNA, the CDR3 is TGTGCCAGCAGTTACGGGACTAGCGGTATAACAGATACGCAGTATTTT.

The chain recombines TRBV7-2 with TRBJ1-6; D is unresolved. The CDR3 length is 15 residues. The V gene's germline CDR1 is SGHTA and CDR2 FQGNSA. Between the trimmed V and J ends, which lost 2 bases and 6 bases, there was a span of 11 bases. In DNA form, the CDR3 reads TGTGCCAGCAGCTTATCGGGTTTAGGTAATTCACCCCTCCACTTT. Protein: CASSLSGLGNSPLHF.

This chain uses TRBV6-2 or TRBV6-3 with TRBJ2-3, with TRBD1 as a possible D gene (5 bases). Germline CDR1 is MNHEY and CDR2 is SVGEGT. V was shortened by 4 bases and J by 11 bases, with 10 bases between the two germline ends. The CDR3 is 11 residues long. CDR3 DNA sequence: TGTGCCAGCAGTTCAGGGCGTGGGCAGTATTTT. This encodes CASSSGRGQYF.

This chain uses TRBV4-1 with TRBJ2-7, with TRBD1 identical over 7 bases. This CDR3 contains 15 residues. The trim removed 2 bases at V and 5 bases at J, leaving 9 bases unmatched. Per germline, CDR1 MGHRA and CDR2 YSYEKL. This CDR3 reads CASSQTTGIRHEQYF. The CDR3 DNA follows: TGCGCCAGCAGCCAAACGACAGGGATCCGCCACGAGCAGTACTTC.